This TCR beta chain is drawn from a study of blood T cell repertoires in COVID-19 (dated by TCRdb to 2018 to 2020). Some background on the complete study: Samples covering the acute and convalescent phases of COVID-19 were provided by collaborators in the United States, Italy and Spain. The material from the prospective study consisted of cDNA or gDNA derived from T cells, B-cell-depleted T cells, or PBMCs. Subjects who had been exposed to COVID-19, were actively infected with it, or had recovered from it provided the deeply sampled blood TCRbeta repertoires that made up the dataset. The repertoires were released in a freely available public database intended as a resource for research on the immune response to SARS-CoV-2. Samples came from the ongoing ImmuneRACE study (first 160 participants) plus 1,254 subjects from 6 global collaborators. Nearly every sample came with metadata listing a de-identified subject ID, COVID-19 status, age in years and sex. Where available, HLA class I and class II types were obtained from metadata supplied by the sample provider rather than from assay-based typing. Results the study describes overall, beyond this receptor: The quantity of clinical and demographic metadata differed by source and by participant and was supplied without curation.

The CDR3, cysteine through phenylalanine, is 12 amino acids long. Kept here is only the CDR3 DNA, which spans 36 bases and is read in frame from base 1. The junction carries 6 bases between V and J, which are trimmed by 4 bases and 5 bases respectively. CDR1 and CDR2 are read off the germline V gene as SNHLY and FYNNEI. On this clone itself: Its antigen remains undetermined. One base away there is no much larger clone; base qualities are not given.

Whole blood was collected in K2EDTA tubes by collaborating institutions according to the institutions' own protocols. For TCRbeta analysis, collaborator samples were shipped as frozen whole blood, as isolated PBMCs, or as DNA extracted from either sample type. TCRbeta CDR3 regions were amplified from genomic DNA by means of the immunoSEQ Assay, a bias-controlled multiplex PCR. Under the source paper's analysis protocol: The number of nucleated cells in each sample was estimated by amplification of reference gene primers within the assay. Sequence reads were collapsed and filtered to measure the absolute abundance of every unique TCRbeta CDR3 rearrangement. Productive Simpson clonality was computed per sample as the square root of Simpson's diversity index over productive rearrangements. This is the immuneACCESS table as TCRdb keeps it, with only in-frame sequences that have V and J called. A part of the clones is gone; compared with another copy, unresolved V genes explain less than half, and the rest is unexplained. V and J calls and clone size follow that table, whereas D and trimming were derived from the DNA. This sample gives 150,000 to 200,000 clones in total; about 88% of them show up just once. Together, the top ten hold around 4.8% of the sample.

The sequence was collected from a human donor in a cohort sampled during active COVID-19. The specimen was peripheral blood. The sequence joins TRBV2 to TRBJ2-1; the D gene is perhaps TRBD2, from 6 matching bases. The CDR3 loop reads CASSAGDNEQFF. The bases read TGTGCCAGCAGTGCGGGGGACAATGAGCAGTTCTTC.